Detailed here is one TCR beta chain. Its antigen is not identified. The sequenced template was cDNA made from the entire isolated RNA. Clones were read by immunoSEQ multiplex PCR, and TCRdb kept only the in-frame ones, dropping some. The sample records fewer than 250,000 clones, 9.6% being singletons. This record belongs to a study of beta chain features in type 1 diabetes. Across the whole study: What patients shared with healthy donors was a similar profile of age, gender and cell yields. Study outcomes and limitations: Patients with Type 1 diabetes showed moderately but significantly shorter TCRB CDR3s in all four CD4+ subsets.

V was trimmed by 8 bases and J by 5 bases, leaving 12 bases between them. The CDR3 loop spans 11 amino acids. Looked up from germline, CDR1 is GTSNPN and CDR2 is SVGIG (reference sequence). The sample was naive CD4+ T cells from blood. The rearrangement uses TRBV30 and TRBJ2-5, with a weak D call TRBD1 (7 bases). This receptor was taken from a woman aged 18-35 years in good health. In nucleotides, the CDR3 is TGTGCCCAGGGGGGCGGCGAGACCCAGTACTTC. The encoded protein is CAQGGGETQYF.